Listed here are 9 T cell receptor beta chains from one sample, sequenced in a study of T cell changes during pregnancy in multiple sclerosis. Profiled with immunoSEQ multiplex PCR; TCRdb holds only in-frame clones, not every one. The data contain tens of thousands of clones, 75% to 95% of them singletons. The material sequenced was CD4+ T cells from peripheral blood mononuclear cells, taken before pregnancy. The source of these receptors is a female donor with multiple sclerosis, enrolled in a pregnancy study.

The chain combines TRBV19 with TRBJ1-1; the D is unclear. Trimming removed 9 bases at V and 0 bases at J, with 14 bases between. Germline V gives CDR1 LNHDA, CDR2 SQIVND (reference sequence). This CDR3 comprises 14 residues. The CDR3 spells CASAALEMNTEAFF. The CDR3 nucleotides are TGTGCCAGCGCGGCCCTAGAGATGAACACTGAAGCTTTCTTT.

The chain employs TRBV7-8 and TRBJ2-3; 8 bases match TRBD2. V shed 3 bases and J 4 bases; nucleotides not matched to a gene: 9. This CDR3 comprises 16 residues. Per the germline V gene, CDR1 is SGHVS and CDR2 is FQNEAQ. CDR3 bases: TGTGCCAGCAGCTTGGGGCGCGGGGGGTTCTCAGATACGCAGTATTTT. Translated: CASSLGRGGFSDTQYF.

The chain couples TRBV14 to TRBJ1-3; 8 bases align to TRBD1. V trimming: 1 base; J trimming: 7 bases; junction bases outside the gene matches: 12. Per germline, CDR1 SGHDN and CDR2 FVKESK. The CDR3 spans 17 residues. CDR3 region: CASSQVWGRGPRNTIYF. The CDR3 DNA reads as TGTGCCAGCAGCCAAGTATGGGGCAGGGGGCCCCGGAACACCATATATTTT.

The chain has TRBV23-1 and TRBJ2-5, with D maybe TRBD1 (5 bases). TRBV23-1 is designated an ORF whose function remains uncertain. V was shortened by 4 bases and J by 5 bases, with 14 bases between the two germline ends. This CDR3 spans 14 amino acids. The chain's CDR3 is CASSPGQGKETQYF. CDR3 bases: TGCGCCAGCAGTCCCGGGCAGGGTAAGGAGACCCAGTACTTC.

V and J are TRBV6-5 and TRBJ2-7, with TRBD2 as a possible D gene (5 bases). V dropped 5 bases and J dropped 0 bases, with 14 bases sitting between them. This CDR3 contains 15 residues. Germline V lookup: CDR1 MNHEY, CDR2 SVGAGI. CDR3 amino acids: CASSRRTQTSYEQYF. The CDR3 coding sequence is TGTGCCAGCAGTCGTCGGACTCAAACCTCCTACGAGCAGTACTTC.

The V and J genes are TRBV14 and TRBJ1-3; no firm D call. V dropped 4 bases and J dropped 2 bases, with 6 bases sitting between them. The germline gives CDR1 SGHDN, CDR2 FVKESK. The CDR3 runs to 13 residues. CDR3 bases: TGTGCCAGCAGCCCGGGAACTGGAAACACCATATATTTT. This sequence encodes CASSPGTGNTIYF.

The chain combines TRBV6-5 with TRBJ2-1; TRBD1 matches at 8 bases. V gave up 6 bases and J gave up 5 bases; unmatched junction bases: 9. The CDR3 spans 15 residues. Germline CDR1 reads MNHEY; CDR2 reads SVGAGI. CDR3 protein: CASRGRGLGNNEQFF. The CDR3 nucleotides read TGTGCCAGCAGGGGCAGGGGGCTAGGAAACAATGAGCAGTTCTTC.

V gene TRBV7-2 combines with J gene TRBJ2-2; 8 bases align to TRBD2. V was clipped by 4 bases and J by 8 bases; unmatched bases: 15. CDR1 and CDR2 from the germline V gene are SGHTA and FQGNSA. The CDR3 is made up of 17 amino acids. For the CDR3, the DNA is TGTGCCAGCAGCTCAGGGCCTAGCGGGTGGAGTTATGGGGAGCTGTTTTTT. Amino acids: CASSSGPSGWSYGELFF. Drawing the rest from reference TRBV7-2 and TRBJ2-2, the complete variable domain is GAGVSQSPSNKVTEKGKDVELRCDPISGHTALYWYRQSLGQGLEFLIYFQGNSAPDKSGLPSDRFSAERTGGSVSTLTIQRTQQEDSAVYLCASSSGPSGWSYGELFFGEGSRLTVL.

The V and J genes are TRBV4-3 and TRBJ2-1, with a tentative D call TRBD2 (7 bases). V gave up 0 bases and J gave up 6 bases, with 21 bases separating them. Germline V CDR1 and CDR2: LGHNA, YSLEER. This CDR3 is 18 amino acids long. CDR3 protein: CASSQEPPGGGLGNEQFF. As DNA, the CDR3 is TGCGCCAGCAGCCAAGAACCACCGGGGGGCGGTTTGGGCAATGAGCAGTTCTTC.